The T cell receptor beta chain under discussion was sequenced for a study of T cell repertoires in cytomegalovirus infection. Turning to the study itself: Public signatures in TCR beta pointed to CMV infection and matching HLA type. Study-wide findings and caveats: Cumulative public TCR beta family frequency identified carriers of CMV plus the relevant HLA.

The CDR3 runs to 13 residues. The germline CDR1 and CDR2 sequences are MNHEY and SMNVEV (reference sequence). The germline V and J ends were trimmed by 7 bases and 3 bases, with 10 bases remaining between them. TCRdb reprocessed the reads with MiXCR, giving one entry per CDR3 protein. The sample has some 390,000 distinct CDR3 sequences; roughly 18% are singletons. There are a few counts of this clonotype. Its antigen is unidentified. The sample comprised PBMCs. This receptor was obtained from a human donor in good health (CMV status not recorded). Some clones in this sample may be carry-over from other donors' samples. This rearrangement joins TRBV27 to TRBJ1-5; possibly TRBD1 for D (6 bases). The CDR3 sequence is CASTTGYNQPQHF. In DNA, the CDR3 is TGTGCCAGCACAACAGGGTACAATCAGCCCCAGCATTTT.